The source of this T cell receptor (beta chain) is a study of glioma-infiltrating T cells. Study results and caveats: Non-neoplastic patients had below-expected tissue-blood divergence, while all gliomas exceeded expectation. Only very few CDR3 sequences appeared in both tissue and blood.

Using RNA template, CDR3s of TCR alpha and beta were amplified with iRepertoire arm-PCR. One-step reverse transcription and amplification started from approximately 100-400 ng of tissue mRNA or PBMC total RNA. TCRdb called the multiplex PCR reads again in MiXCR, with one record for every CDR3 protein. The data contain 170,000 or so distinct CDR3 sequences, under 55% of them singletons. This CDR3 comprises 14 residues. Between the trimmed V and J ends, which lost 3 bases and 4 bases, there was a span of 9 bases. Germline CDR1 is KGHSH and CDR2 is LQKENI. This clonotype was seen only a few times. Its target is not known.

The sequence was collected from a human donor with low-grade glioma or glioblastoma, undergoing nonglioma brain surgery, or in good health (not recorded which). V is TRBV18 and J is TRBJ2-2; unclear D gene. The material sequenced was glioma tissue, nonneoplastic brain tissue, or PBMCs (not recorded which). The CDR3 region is CASSPLPTTGELFF. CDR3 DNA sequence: TGTGCCAGCTCACCCCTCCCGACCACCGGGGAGCTGTTTTTT.